The entry below describes one T cell receptor beta chain. What it binds is not known. The source of the sample is a study of T cell clonotyping in hematopoietic cell transplantation. The time point was: recipient sample about 28 days before transplant, after cytoreduction. Samples: about 28 days before transplant, then days 30, 100 and 180 after. Findings and limits, study-wide: Without cell sorting, CD4 versus CD8 contributions remain unresolved. Pathologically expanded recipient clonotypes increased progressively from day 30 to day 180 as diversity fell. Few recipient clonotypes overlapped donors; over 95% were de novo at given depth.

Clones were sequenced by immunoSEQ multiplex PCR, and TCRdb holds only the in-frame ones, with some missing. Here the sample spans more than 25,000 clones, around 93% being singletons. CDR3 length: 15 residues. Per germline, CDR1 LGHNA and CDR2 YSLEER. V lost 0 bases, J lost 1 base, and 10 bases lay in between. The sequence was obtained from a man aged 50 to 60 with acute myeloid leukemia. Some clones in this sample may be carry-over from other donors' samples. The material was peripheral blood mononuclear cells, obtained before stem cell transplant. V and J are TRBV4-3 and TRBJ2-7; D gene unclear. CDR3 region: CASSQDRDGSYEQYF. The DNA for the CDR3 is TGCGCCAGCAGCCAAGATCGCGACGGGTCCTACGAGCAGTACTTC.